The 25 T cell receptor beta chains presented below share a single source sample, sequenced in a study of siplizumab effects on memory and regulatory T cells. Sequenced by immunoSEQ multiplex PCR; TCRdb stores in-frame clones only, minus some. The sample carries about 100,000 clones, 90% to 95% recorded once. Material: Tregs sorted from blood. These TCRs come from a human donor in good health.

The V gene is TRBV7-3, the J gene TRBJ2-5; D might be TRBD1 or TRBD2, each matching 6 bases. The end of the DNA fits TRBJ2-7 better, so the J call may be wrong. The CDR3 length is 16 residues. In germline, CDR1 is SGHTA, CDR2 FQGTGA. The CDR3 sequence is CASSPQGGFIPYEQYF. In DNA, the CDR3 is TGTGCCAGCAGCCCACAGGGAGGCTTTATTCCCTACGAGCAGTACTTC.

This clone was counted once. The chain links TRBV7-9 to TRBJ2-7; D call uncertain. The CDR3 covers 15 residues. Germline V gene data show CDR1 as SEHNR and CDR2 as FQNEAQ (reference sequence). Trimming removed 2 bases from V and 2 bases from J, with 13 bases in between. The chain's CDR3 is CASSLSGVAAYEQYF. DNA of the CDR3: TGTGCCAGCAGCTTATCTGGGGTTGCGGCCTACGAGCAGTACTTC.

V and J are TRBV9 and TRBJ2-6, with 7 positions matching TRBD1. Unmatched junction bases numbered 6, after V lost 5 bases and J lost 1 base. This CDR3 has 16 residues. Germline CDR1 is SGDLS and CDR2 is YYNGEE. CDR3 coding DNA: TGTGCCAGCAGTAAGGGGGCGAGGTCTGGGGCCAACGTCCTGACTTTC. Its translation is CASSKGARSGANVLTF.

Remarks on this clone: One end of the junction is discordant with germline, which a read error may explain. The V call is TRBV7-7, the J call TRBJ2-3, with D perhaps matching TRBD1 or TRBD2 (6 bases each). This CDR3 spans 15 amino acids. In germline, CDR1 is SSHAT, CDR2 FNYEAQ (reference sequence). The CDR3 DNA follows: TGTGCTAGCAGCTTAGGAGGGGGAGGCACAGATACGCAGTATTTT. It specifies CASSLGGGGTDTQYF.

J is TRBJ2-7 and V is TRBV12-5; 7 bases are shared with TRBD1. Germline V gene sequence: CDR1 LGHNT, CDR2 FRNRAP. V was clipped by 6 bases and J by 3 bases; unmatched bases: 14. This CDR3 is built from 16 residues. CDR3 nucleotides: TGTGCTAGTGGCCAAAAATACACCGACAGGGACTACGAGCAGTACTTC. This encodes CASGQKYTDRDYEQYF.

The rearrangement links TRBV5-1 to TRBJ2-3; 12 nucleotides line up with TRBD2. V shed 5 bases and J 3 bases; nucleotides not matched to a gene: 13. In germline, CDR1 is SGHRS, CDR2 YFSETQ. CDR3 size: 18 residues. The DNA of the CDR3 is TGCGCCAGCAGTCAGGGACTAGCGGGTCTAGGTGCGACAGATACGCAGTATTTT. This codes for CASSQGLAGLGATDTQYF.

As DNA, the CDR3 is TGCGCCAGCAGCTTACTGGCAGGGGGTACAGATACGCAGTATTTT. This translates into CASSLLAGGTDTQYF. This chain uses TRBV5-1 with TRBJ2-3, with TRBD1 matching 7 bases. This CDR3 is 15 amino acids long. Germline values: CDR1 SGHRS, CDR2 YFSETQ. The V segment lost 2 bases and the J segment 3 bases; nucleotides outside the gene matches: 6.

J is TRBJ2-2 and V is TRBV5-1; 12 bases agree with TRBD2. The CDR3 consists of 17 residues. Germline CDR1 SGHRS, CDR2 YFSETQ. V shed 0 bases, J shed 4 bases, and the junction held 4 bases outside the gene matches. The CDR3: CASSLAGLAGPTGELFF. The CDR3 region has the DNA TGCGCCAGCAGCTTGGCGGGACTAGCGGGTCCCACCGGGGAGCTGTTTTTT.

Details on this clone: Compared with germline, one end of the junction differs, possibly owing to a read error. The V and J genes are TRBV7-7 and TRBJ2-1; 12 positions match TRBD2. The CDR3 loop spans 17 amino acids. Germline lookup yields CDR1 SSHAT and CDR2 FNYEAQ (reference sequence). The CDR3 DNA reads as TGTGCTAGCAGCTTAGGAGCTAGCGGGAGGGTTGGAAATGAGCAGTTCTTC. Translation gives CASSLGASGRVGNEQFF.

The rearrangement uses TRBV7-9 and TRBJ2-7; tentatively, D is TRBD2 (6 bases). The CDR3 length is 12 residues. The germline V and J ends were trimmed by 7 bases and 6 bases, with 13 bases remaining between them. Germline CDR1 and CDR2: SEHNR and FQNEAQ (reference sequence). The CDR3 sequence: CASNGGDAEQYF. The CDR3 bases are TGTGCCAGCAACGGAGGGGATGCCGAGCAGTACTTC.

CDR3 DNA: TGTGCCAGCAGATCCGACAGGACCCAGTACTTC. It codes for CASRSDRTQYF. The V and J genes are TRBV6-5 and TRBJ2-5, with D possibly matching TRBD1 (5 bases). Germline V CDR1 and CDR2: MNHEY, SVGAGI. Trimming removed 6 bases from V and 7 bases from J, with 9 bases in between. CDR3 length: 11 residues.

The CDR3 loop reads CASSRSGTGGYEQYF. The CDR3 nucleotides are TGCGCCAGCAGCCGTTCCGGGACAGGGGGTTACGAGCAGTACTTC. The V call is TRBV4-1, the J call TRBJ2-7, with TRBD1 matching 11 bases. Per germline, CDR1 MGHRA and CDR2 YSYEKL. The CDR3 runs to 15 residues. V shed 4 bases, J shed 4 bases, and the junction held 6 bases outside the gene matches.

This clone was detected once. The chain joins TRBV15 to TRBJ1-3, with D hard to call. V lost 1 base and J 3 bases, leaving 4 bases between the germline ends. The CDR3 runs 13 residues. Germline CDR1 and CDR2: LNHNV and YYDKDF (reference sequence). The CDR3 DNA sequence: TGTGCCACCAGCAGAGTCGTTGGAAACACCATATATTTT. Translation gives CATSRVVGNTIYF.

The chain has TRBV7-2 and TRBJ2-7; no definite D call. Per germline, CDR1 SGHTA and CDR2 FQGNSA. The CDR3 extends over 12 amino acids. V was clipped by 5 bases and J by 2 bases, with 7 bases between them. The CDR3 spells CASSLIPYEQYF. CDR3 bases: TGTGCCAGCAGCCTGATACCCTACGAGCAGTACTTC. Filled out from reference TRBV7-2 and TRBJ2-7, the complete variable domain reads GAGVSQSPSNKVTEKGKDVELRCDPISGHTALYWYRQSLGQGLEFLIYFQGNSAPDKSGLPSDRFSAERTGGSVSTLTIQRTQQEDSAVYLCASSLIPYEQYFGPGTRLTVT.

V and J are TRBV9 and TRBJ1-4; D perhaps matches TRBD1 (5 bases). Trimming removed 0 bases from V and 0 bases from J, with 9 bases in between. The CDR3 is 16 residues long. The germline V gene encodes CDR1 SGDLS and CDR2 YYNGEE. CDR3 sequence: CASSVGQGATNEKLFF. In nucleotides, the CDR3 is TGTGCCAGCAGCGTAGGCCAGGGTGCAACTAATGAAAAACTGTTTTTT.

The V call is TRBV19, the J call TRBJ1-5; D is uncertain. Trimming stripped 2 bases from V and 0 bases from J, with 8 bases between. CDR1 LNHDA and CDR2 SQIVND come from the germline V gene (reference sequence). The CDR3 has 15 amino acids. The DNA for the CDR3 is TGTGCCAGTAGTATATATGGGTATAGCAATCAGCCCCAGCATTTT. As protein: CASSIYGYSNQPQHF. The entire variable domain, with the rest obtained from reference TRBV19 and TRBJ1-5, is as follows: DGGITQSPKYLFRKEGQNVTLSCEQNLNHDAMYWYRQDPGQGLRLIYYSQIVNDFQKGDIAEGYSVSREKKESFPLTVTSAQKNPTAFYLCASSIYGYSNQPQHFGDGTRLSIL.

CDR3 bases: TGTGCCAGCACACCCCAGGCAGTGGGTGAAAAACTGTTTTTT. This gives the protein CASTPQAVGEKLFF. The chain has TRBV6-6 and TRBJ1-4; the D is unclear. The germline V gene has CDR1 MNHNY and CDR2 SVGAGI (reference sequence). The CDR3 has 14 residues. V lost 7 bases and J 7 bases, leaving 16 bases between the germline ends.

This rearrangement joins TRBV6-1 to TRBJ1-5; possibly TRBD1 for D (5 bases). In germline, CDR1 is MNHNS, CDR2 SASEGT. The CDR3 consists of 15 residues. The V and J ends lost 4 bases and 5 bases respectively, with 15 bases between them. The CDR3 sequence: CASSGQGTIDQPQHF. DNA of the CDR3: TGTGCCAGCAGTGGGCAAGGGACGATCGATCAGCCCCAGCATTTT.

The chain carries TRBV29-1 and TRBJ2-3, with D maybe TRBD1 (6 bases). The CDR3 length is 13 residues. Trimming took off 7 bases at V and 5 bases at J, with 16 bases between the two ends. Germline CDR1 and CDR2: SQVTM and ANQGSEA. CDR3 in amino acids: CSASGHQGDTQYF. The CDR3, as DNA: TGCAGCGCATCGGGACACCAGGGAGATACGCAGTATTTT.

The J gene is TRBJ2-1, the V gene TRBV14, with a tentative D call TRBD2 (7 bases). The CDR3 runs 13 residues. Trimming removed 2 bases at V and 11 bases at J, with 13 bases between. Germline loops: CDR1 SGHDN, CDR2 FVKESK. The CDR3 nucleotides read TGTGCCAGCAGCCAATTCCCGGGGGGCAAGCAGTTCTTC. Its translation: CASSQFPGGKQFF.

The chain is built from TRBV4-1 and TRBJ1-5; D is ambiguous. CDR1 is MGHRA, CDR2 YSYEKL, per germline. Trimming pared 4 bases from V and 0 bases from J, leaving 13 bases between. The CDR3 has 16 residues. As DNA, the CDR3 is TGCGCCAGCAGCCCCCCGGATTTCAATAGCAATCAGCCCCAGCATTTT. Its translation: CASSPPDFNSNQPQHF.

Written as DNA, the CDR3 is TGTGCCAGCAGTCAACAGGGTGGCGAGCAGTACTTC. Translation: CASSQQGGEQYF. The genes are TRBV2 and TRBJ2-7; weak D call: TRBD1 (6 bases). Trimming cost V 5 bases and J 6 bases, with 11 bases left between them. The CDR3 has 12 residues. Germline CDR1 and CDR2: SNHLY and FYNNEI.

The chain couples TRBV10-1 to TRBJ2-5; a weak D match, TRBD1 (5 bases). V lost 9 bases and J 2 bases, leaving 10 bases between the germline ends. CDR1 is WNHNN, CDR2 SYGVQD, per germline (reference sequence). This CDR3 has 12 residues. This CDR3 is CARATVQETQYF. The CDR3 DNA reads TGCGCCAGGGCGACAGTTCAAGAGACCCAGTACTTC.

V gene TRBV10-3 combines with J gene TRBJ1-2; D not certain. Trimming left V 0 bases short and J 4 bases short, with 9 bases between. The germline V gene encodes CDR1 ENHRY and CDR2 SYGVKD. This CDR3 comprises 14 residues. The CDR3 loop is CAISESNRIYGYTF. In nucleotides, the CDR3 is TGTGCCATCAGTGAGTCGAACCGCATCTATGGCTACACCTTC.

Here the CDR3 reads CAISREGTDTQYF. The CDR3 region has the DNA TGTGCCATCAGTAGGGAGGGGACAGATACGCAGTATTTT. V is TRBV10-3 and J is TRBJ2-3; 7 bases are shared with TRBD2. The CDR3 runs to 13 residues. CDR1 is ENHRY and CDR2 is SYGVKD in the germline V gene. The ends lost 5 bases at V and 3 bases at J; junction bases unmatched: 2.